This T cell receptor beta chain was identified during a study of cytomegalovirus exposure and HLA in healthy donors. This CDR3 has 14 residues. The germline gives CDR1 MNHNS, CDR2 SASEGT. Trimming took off 6 bases at V and 1 base at J, with 12 bases between the two ends. The PCR had 60 Vbeta and 13 Jbeta primers. Sequencing used immunoSEQ multiplex PCR; TCRdb keeps in-frame clones, though not all of them. The sample comprises some 140,000 clones, under 85% of which are singletons, and more than 0.85% rests with the top ten. V is TRBV6-1 and J is TRBJ1-2; tentative D call: TRBD1 (6 bases). The clonotype was recovered from a young man in good health and CMV-seronegative. Specimen: PBMCs. The CDR3 reads CASRADRSNYGYTF. The CDR3, as DNA: TGTGCCAGCAGGGCTGACAGGAGTAACTATGGCTACACCTTC.